There are a few counts of the clone carrying this TCR beta chain. Antigen unknown. CDR1 and CDR2 (germline): SGHDN, FVKESK. This CDR3 spans 11 amino acids. V dropped 1 base and J dropped 9 bases, with 7 bases sitting between them. The sample is drawn from a study of cytomegalovirus exposure and HLA in healthy donors. As for the study in general: Around four fifths of roughly 400 genotyped donors fell in the Caucasian-associated ancestry cluster.

Broader study findings: Most subjects had HLA-A and HLA-B alleles reportedly predicted accurately by TCR beta sequences. Previously analyzed data showed that most TCR beta V segments were productive at a frequency of about 87% or about 30%.

Vbeta (60) and Jbeta (13) primers were used in the PCR. Generated by immunoSEQ multiplex PCR, the TCRdb table keeps only in-frame clones and is missing some. The sample includes 200,000 to 250,000 clones, around 80% of them seen just once. This chain joins TRBV14 and TRBJ2-7; unclear D gene. The receptor was derived from a man aged 35 to 55 in good health and CMV-seronegative. Sequencing input: PBMCs. CDR3 residues: CASSQGGGQYF. The CDR3 nucleotides read TGTGCCAGCAGCCAAGGAGGTGGGCAGTACTTC.